The 16 T cell receptor beta chains below were found in one sample sequenced in a study of post-analysis software for immune sequencing data. General study results and limits: When patients were compared with controls, a handful of TRBV segments were more frequent, TRBV5-6, TRBV5-1 and TRBV20-1 among them.

TCR beta libraries were prepared from cDNA with unique molecular identifiers. TCRdb used MiXCR to reprocess the PCR reads, holding one entry per CDR3 protein. This sample yields about 400,000 distinct CDR3 sequences, of which around 37% are seen a single time; around an eighth belongs to the top ten. These TCRs are of unknown antigen specificity. The material sequenced was blood. These receptors all come from a girl aged 10-17 years with multiple sclerosis.

J is TRBJ2-5 and V is TRBV12-3 or TRBV12-4; TRBD1 aligns across 10 bases. The V segment lost 6 bases and the J segment 4 bases; nucleotides outside the gene matches: 11. The CDR3 has 16 residues. As DNA, the CDR3 is TGTGCCAGCAGAGCCCCCGGGACAGGGGAGGGAGAGACCCAGTACTTC. The encoded protein is CASRAPGTGEGETQYF.

This clonotype was counted between two and nine times. The CDR3 loop reads CASTSLRTGLGYTF. The CDR3 bases are TGTGCCAGCACTTCTCTCCGGACAGGACTTGGCTACACCTTC. The V and J genes are TRBV28 and TRBJ1-2, with 7 bases identical to TRBD1. CDR1 is MDHEN, CDR2 SYDVKM, per germline. The CDR3 has 14 amino acids. Unmatched junction bases numbered 12, after V lost 7 bases and J lost 7 bases.

The chain uses TRBV9 and TRBJ2-3; 11 bases are a match to TRBD2. Germline V gene lookup returns CDR1 SGDLS and CDR2 YYNGEE. J lost 5 bases, V lost 2 bases, and 7 bases had no gene match. The CDR3 is made up of 16 amino acids. The DNA for the CDR3 is TGTGCCAGCAGCGTTTCTAGCGGGGGGCAGGGAGATACGCAGTATTTT. Residues: CASSVSSGGQGDTQYF.

The V gene is TRBV7-9, the J gene TRBJ2-7, with 7 bases aligning to TRBD1. The J segment lost 2 bases and the V segment lost 4 bases, leaving 8 bases of the junction unmatched. CDR1 and CDR2 from the germline V gene are SEHNR and FQNEAQ (reference sequence). The CDR3 runs to 15 residues. CDR3 coding DNA: TGTGCCAGCAGCTACAGACAGGGAGAACCCTACGAGCAGTACTTC. Translating it yields CASSYRQGEPYEQYF.

This clonotype turned up a few times. The chain combines TRBV7-3 with TRBJ2-3, with 7 bases aligning to TRBD1. CDR1 SGHTA and CDR2 FQGTGA come from the germline V gene. This CDR3 is 13 amino acids long. V lost 4 bases, J lost 5 bases, and 3 bases stayed unmatched. The CDR3 DNA reads as TGTGCCAGCAGCTCATGGACAGGAGATACGCAGTATTTT. It encodes CASSSWTGDTQYF.

This chain links TRBV29-1 with TRBJ2-5; D might be TRBD2 (6 bases). V gave up 1 base and J gave up 2 bases, with 11 bases separating them. This CDR3 region has 14 residues. Per the germline V gene, CDR1 is SQVTM and CDR2 is ANQGSEA. The DNA for the CDR3 is TGCAGCGTTGAAGGCGGAGGGGTTCAAGAGACCCAGTACTTC. As protein: CSVEGGGVQETQYF.

CDR3 DNA sequence: TGTGCCAGCAGCGTAGATAGGGAAGGCTATGGCTACACCTTC. Translated: CASSVDREGYGYTF. The J gene is TRBJ1-2, the V gene TRBV9; D uncertain. Germline CDR1 SGDLS, CDR2 YYNGEE. V gave up 0 bases and J gave up 4 bases, with 10 bases separating them. This CDR3 comprises 14 residues.

This chain connects TRBV15 to TRBJ2-5, with D perhaps matching TRBD2 (6 bases). This CDR3 has 13 amino acids. Trimming left V 5 bases short and J 6 bases short, with 13 bases between. From germline, CDR1 is LNHNV and CDR2 YYDKDF (reference sequence). CDR3 sequence: CATSEPGVKTQYF. Written as DNA, the CDR3 is TGTGCCACCAGCGAGCCGGGAGTGAAGACCCAGTACTTC.

This clonotype was picked up one time. The chain links TRBV29-1 to TRBJ1-5; TRBD1 agrees at 10 bases. The germline V gene encodes CDR1 SQVTM and CDR2 ANQGSEA. The CDR3 consists of 17 residues. The ends lost 4 bases at V and 0 bases at J; junction bases unmatched: 9. CDR3 DNA: TGCAGCGTTGCCGGGACAGGGGAACGATATAGCAATCAGCCCCAGCATTTT. Its translation: CSVAGTGERYSNQPQHF.

This clonotype was seen repeatedly, ten times or more. J is TRBJ2-5 and V is TRBV29-1; unclear D gene. CDR1 SQVTM and CDR2 ANQGSEA come from the germline V gene. Between the trimmed V and J ends, which lost 4 bases and 4 bases, there was a span of 13 bases. This CDR3 contains 13 residues. CDR3 protein: CSVAGNIGETQYF. DNA for the CDR3: TGCAGCGTTGCGGGCAACATCGGAGAGACCCAGTACTTC.

V and J are TRBV6-5 and TRBJ1-2, with 9 bases identical to TRBD1. Germline V CDR1 and CDR2: MNHEY, SVGAGI. With V trimmed by 10 bases and J by 8 bases, 11 bases remained unmatched. This CDR3 is 13 amino acids long. The CDR3 region has the DNA TGTGCCACCTGGGGACAGGGACTGACAGGCTACACCTTC. Amino acids: CATWGQGLTGYTF.

The chain links TRBV10-3 to TRBJ1-5; D is undetermined. Deletions cut 4 bases from V and 5 bases from J, with 6 bases between. The CDR3 is 12 amino acids. Germline-derived CDR1 and CDR2 are ENHRY and SYGVKD. CDR3 DNA sequence: TGTGCCATCAGTGGACCCCATCAGCCCCAGCATTTT. It codes for CAISGPHQPQHF.

Points on this clonotype: Compared with germline, one end of the junction differs, possibly owing to a read error. The chain employs TRBV7-8 and TRBJ2-2; 13 bases are a match to TRBD2. From germline, CDR1 is SGHVS and CDR2 FQNEAQ. This CDR3 region has 18 residues. CDR3 DNA sequence: TGTGCCAGCAGCCGATCCACCGGGACTAGCGGGAACACCGGGGAGCGGTTTTTT. This gives the protein CASSRSTGTSGNTGERFF.

This clonotype was observed a handful of times. The V and J genes are TRBV5-1 and TRBJ1-4, with 7 bases matching TRBD1. Trimming took 4 bases from V and 7 from J; bases not matched to a gene: 7. CDR3 length: 14 residues. Per germline, CDR1 SGHRS and CDR2 YFSETQ. The CDR3 bases are TGCGCCAGCAGCAGCGGAGGGGGCTCTGAAAAACTGTTTTTT. This codes for CASSSGGGSEKLFF.

This clonotype was seen a handful of times. This chain links TRBV12-3 or TRBV12-4 with TRBJ2-7, with D possibly called TRBD1 or TRBD2 (6 bases each). Trimming took off 8 bases at V and 4 bases at J, with 21 bases between the two ends. The CDR3 runs to 15 residues. CDR3 DNA sequence: TGTGCCAGCGCCTCGACTAGTGGGGGGCCGTACGAGCAGTACTTC. This codes for CASASTSGGPYEQYF.

The chain carries TRBV18 and TRBJ2-5; tentatively, D is TRBD1 or TRBD2 (7 bases each). The J call may be incorrect, as the DNA end agrees better with TRBJ2-7. This CDR3 contains 15 residues. Germline V gene sequence: CDR1 KGHSH, CDR2 LQKENI. This CDR3 is CASSPPGGGGGEQYF. CDR3 in DNA: TGTGCCAGCTCACCACCGGGAGGGGGCGGAGGCGAGCAGTACTTC.